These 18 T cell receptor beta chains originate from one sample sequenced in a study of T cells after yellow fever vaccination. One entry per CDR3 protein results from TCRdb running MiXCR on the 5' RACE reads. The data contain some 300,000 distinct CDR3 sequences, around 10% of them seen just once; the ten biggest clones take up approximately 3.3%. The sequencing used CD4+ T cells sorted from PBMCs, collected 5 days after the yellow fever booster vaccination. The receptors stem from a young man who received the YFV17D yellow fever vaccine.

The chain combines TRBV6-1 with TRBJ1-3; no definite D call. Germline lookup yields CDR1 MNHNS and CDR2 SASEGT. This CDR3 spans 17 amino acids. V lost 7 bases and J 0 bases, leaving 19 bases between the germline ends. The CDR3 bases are TGTGCCAGCAAGCAATTGGCAGCGGATTTCTCTGGAAACACCATATATTTT. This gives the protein CASKQLAADFSGNTIYF.

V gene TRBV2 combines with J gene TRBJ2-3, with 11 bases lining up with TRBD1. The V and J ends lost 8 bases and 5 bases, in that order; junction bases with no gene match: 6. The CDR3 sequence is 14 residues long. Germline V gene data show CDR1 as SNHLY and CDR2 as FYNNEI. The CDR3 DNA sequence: TGTGCCAGCTCCGGGACAGGGGGAATAGATACGCAGTATTTT. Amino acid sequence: CASSGTGGIDTQYF.

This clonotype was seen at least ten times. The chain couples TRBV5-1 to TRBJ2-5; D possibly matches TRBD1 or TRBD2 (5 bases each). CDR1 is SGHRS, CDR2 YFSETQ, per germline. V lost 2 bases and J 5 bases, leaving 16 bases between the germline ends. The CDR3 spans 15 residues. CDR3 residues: CASSLAGTPGETQYF. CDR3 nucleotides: TGCGCCAGCAGCTTAGCCGGGACCCCCGGGGAGACCCAGTACTTC.

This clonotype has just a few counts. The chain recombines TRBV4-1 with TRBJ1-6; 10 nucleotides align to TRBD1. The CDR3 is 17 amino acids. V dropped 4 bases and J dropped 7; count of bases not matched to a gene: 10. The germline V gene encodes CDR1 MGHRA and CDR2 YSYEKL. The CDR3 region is CASSPSPPGQGNSPLHF. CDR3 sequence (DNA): TGCGCCAGCAGCCCGAGCCCTCCGGGACAGGGGAATTCACCCCTCCACTTT.

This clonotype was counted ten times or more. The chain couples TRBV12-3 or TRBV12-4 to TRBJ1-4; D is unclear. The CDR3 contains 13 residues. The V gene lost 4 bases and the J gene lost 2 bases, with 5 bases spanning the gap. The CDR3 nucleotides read TGTGCCAGCAGTTACGGGACTAATGAAAAACTGTTTTTT. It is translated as CASSYGTNEKLFF.

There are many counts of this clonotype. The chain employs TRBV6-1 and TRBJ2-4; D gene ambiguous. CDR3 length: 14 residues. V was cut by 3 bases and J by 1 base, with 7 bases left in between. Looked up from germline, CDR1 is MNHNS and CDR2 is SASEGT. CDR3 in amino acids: CASSERYAKNIQYF. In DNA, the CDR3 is TGTGCCAGCAGTGAGAGGTACGCCAAAAACATTCAGTACTTC.

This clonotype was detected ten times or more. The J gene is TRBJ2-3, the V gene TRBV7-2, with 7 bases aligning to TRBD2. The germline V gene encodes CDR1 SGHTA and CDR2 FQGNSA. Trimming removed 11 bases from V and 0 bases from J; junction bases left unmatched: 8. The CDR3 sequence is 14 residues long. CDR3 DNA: TGTGCCGCTTGGGGGGGGACTAGCACAGATACGCAGTATTTT. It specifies CAAWGGTSTDTQYF.

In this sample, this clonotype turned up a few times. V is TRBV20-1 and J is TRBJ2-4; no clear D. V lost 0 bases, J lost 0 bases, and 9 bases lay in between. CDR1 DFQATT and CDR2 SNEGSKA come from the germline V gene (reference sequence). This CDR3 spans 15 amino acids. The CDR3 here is CSAREAQLAKNIQYF. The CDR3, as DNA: TGCAGTGCTAGAGAGGCCCAGCTAGCCAAAAACATTCAGTACTTC.

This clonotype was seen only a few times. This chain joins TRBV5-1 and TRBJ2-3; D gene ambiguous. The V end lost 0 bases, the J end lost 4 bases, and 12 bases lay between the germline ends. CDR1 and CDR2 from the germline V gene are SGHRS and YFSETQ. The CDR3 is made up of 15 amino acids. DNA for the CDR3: TGCGCCAGCAGCTTGGAGGTTGGGTCGGCAGATACGCAGTATTTT. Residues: CASSLEVGSADTQYF. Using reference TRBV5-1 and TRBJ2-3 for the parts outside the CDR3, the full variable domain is KAGVTQTPRYLIKTRGQQVTLSCSPISGHRSVSWYQQTPGQGLQFLFEYFSETQRNKGNFPGRFSGRQFSNSRSEMNVSTLELGDSALYLCASSLEVGSADTQYFGPGTRLTVL.

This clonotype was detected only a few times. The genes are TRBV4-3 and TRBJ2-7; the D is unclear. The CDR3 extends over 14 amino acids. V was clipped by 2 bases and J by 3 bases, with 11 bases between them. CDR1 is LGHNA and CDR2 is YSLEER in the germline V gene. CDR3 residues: CASSQRSGSYEQYF. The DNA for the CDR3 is TGCGCCAGCAGCCAAAGATCCGGCAGCTACGAGCAGTACTTC.

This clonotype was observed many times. CDR3 residues: CASSSYVPSAQYF. For the CDR3, the DNA is TGCGCCAGCAGCTCTTATGTCCCCTCCGCCCAGTACTTC. The chain combines TRBV5-1 with TRBJ2-5; D is unresolved. The germline V gene has CDR1 SGHRS and CDR2 YFSETQ. This CDR3 spans 13 amino acids. Trimming took 3 bases from V and 9 from J, leaving 15 bases between them.

The CDR3 nucleotides are TGTGCCAGCAGTTTAGCGGGGGGATTGAGCTCCTACAATGAGCAGTTCTTC. This translates into CASSLAGGLSSYNEQFF. The chain is built from TRBV12-3 or TRBV12-4 and TRBJ2-1, with a possible D match to TRBD2 (6 bases). V was shortened by 0 bases and J by 0 bases, with 12 bases between the two germline ends. CDR3 length: 17 residues.

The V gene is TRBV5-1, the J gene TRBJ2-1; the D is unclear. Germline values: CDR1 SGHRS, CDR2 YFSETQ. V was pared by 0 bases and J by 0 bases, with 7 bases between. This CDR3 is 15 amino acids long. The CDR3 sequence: CASSLADLSYNEQFF. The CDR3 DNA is TGCGCCAGCAGCTTGGCAGACCTCTCCTACAATGAGCAGTTCTTC.

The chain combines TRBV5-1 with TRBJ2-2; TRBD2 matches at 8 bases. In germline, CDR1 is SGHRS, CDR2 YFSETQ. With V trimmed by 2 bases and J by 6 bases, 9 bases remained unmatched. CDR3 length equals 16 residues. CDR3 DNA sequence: TGCGCCAGCAGCTTAAACGAAGGCGGGGGGTCCGGGGAGCTGTTTTTT. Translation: CASSLNEGGGSGELFF.

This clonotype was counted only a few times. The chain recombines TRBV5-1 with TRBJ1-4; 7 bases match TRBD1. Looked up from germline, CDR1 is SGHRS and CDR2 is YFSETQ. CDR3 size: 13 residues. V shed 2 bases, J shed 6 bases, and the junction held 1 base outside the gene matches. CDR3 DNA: TGCGCCAGCAGCTTTCAGGGGGATGAAAAACTGTTTTTT. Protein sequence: CASSFQGDEKLFF.

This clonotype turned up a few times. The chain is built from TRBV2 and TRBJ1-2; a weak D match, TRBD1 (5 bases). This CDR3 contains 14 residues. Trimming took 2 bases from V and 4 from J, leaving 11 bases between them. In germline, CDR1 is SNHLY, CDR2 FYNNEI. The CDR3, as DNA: TGTGCCAGCAGTGAACAGGGACGAAGCTATGGCTACACCTTC. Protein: CASSEQGRSYGYTF.

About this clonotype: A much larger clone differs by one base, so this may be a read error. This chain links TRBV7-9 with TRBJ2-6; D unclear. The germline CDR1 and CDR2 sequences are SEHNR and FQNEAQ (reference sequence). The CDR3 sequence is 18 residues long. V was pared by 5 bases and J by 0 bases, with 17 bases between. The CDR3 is CASSLLWATYSGANVLTF. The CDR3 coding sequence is TGTGCCAGCAGCCTCCTCTGGGCAACATACTCTGGGGCCAACGTCCTGACTTTC.

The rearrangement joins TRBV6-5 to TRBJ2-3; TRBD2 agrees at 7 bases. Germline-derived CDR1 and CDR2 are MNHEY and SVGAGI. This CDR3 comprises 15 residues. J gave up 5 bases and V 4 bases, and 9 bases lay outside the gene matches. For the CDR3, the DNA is TGTGCCAGCAGTTGGAAAAGCGGGACCGGAGATACGCAGTATTTT. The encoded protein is CASSWKSGTGDTQYF.